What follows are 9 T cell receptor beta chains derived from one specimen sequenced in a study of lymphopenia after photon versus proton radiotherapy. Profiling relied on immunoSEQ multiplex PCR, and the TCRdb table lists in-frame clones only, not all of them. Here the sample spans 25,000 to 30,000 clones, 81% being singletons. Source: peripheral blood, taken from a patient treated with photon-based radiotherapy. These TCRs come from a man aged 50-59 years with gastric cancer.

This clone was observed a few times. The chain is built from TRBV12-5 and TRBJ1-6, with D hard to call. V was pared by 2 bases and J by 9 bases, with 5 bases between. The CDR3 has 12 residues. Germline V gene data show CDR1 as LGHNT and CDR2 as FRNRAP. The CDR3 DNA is TGTGCTAGTGGTTTGAACGTTTCACCCCTCCACTTT. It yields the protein CASGLNVSPLHF.

The CDR3 DNA is TGTGCCAGCAGCCGGCAGCCTAATGAAAAACTGTTTTTT. Residues: CASSRQPNEKLFF. This rearrangement joins TRBV14 to TRBJ1-4, with D unclear. Germline loops: CDR1 SGHDN, CDR2 FVKESK. This CDR3 region has 13 residues. Trimming pared 4 bases from V and 3 bases from J, leaving 6 bases between.

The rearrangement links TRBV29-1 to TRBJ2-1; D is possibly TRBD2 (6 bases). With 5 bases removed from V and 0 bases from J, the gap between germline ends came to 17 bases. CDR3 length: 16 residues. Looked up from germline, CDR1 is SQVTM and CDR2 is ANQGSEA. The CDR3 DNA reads TGCAGCGTTACCAAACCTAGCGCTACCTCCTACAATGAGCAGTTCTTC. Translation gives CSVTKPSATSYNEQFF.

In DNA form, the CDR3 reads TGTGCCAGCAGTGAAGCTGCTGGACTAGCGGGGGTGGATACGCAGTATTTT. Amino acid sequence: CASSEAAGLAGVDTQYF. This chain links TRBV6-1 with TRBJ2-3, with 13 bases aligning to TRBD2. Germline V gene data show CDR1 as MNHNS and CDR2 as SASEGT. The CDR3 is made up of 17 amino acids. V was pared by 0 bases and J by 6 bases, with 6 bases of the junction left unmatched.

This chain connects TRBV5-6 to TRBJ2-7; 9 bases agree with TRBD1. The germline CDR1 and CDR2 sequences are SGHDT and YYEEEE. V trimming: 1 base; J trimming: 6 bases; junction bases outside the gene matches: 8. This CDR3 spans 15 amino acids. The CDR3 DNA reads TGTGCCAGCAGCTTGAGGGACAGGGCTTTTTCCGAGCAGTACGTC. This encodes CASSLRDRAFSEQYV.

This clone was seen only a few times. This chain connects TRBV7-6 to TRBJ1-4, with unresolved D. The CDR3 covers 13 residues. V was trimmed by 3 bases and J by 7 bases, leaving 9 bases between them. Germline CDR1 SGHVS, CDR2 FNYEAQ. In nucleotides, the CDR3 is TGTGCCAGCAGCTTGAGGGCAGGTGAAAAACTGTTTTTT. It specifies CASSLRAGEKLFF.

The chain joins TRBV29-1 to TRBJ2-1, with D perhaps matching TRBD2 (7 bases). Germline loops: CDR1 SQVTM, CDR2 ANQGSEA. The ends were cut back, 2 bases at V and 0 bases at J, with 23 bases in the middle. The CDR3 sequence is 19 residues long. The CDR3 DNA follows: TGCAGCGTTGAATTTAGGGGGGGGCCAGTATTTAGCTCCTACAATGAGCAGTTCTTC. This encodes CSVEFRGGPVFSSYNEQFF.

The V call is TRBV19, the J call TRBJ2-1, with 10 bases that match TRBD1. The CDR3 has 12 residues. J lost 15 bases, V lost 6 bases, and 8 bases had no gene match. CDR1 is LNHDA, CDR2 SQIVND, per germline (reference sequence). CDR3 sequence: CASSSDRGSAFF. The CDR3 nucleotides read TGTGCCAGTAGCTCGGACAGGGGGTCGGCGTTCTTC.

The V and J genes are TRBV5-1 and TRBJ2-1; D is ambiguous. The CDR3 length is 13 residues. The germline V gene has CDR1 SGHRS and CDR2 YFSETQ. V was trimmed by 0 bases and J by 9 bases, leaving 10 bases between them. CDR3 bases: TGCGCCAGCAGCTTGGTAGTAGTCGGTGAGCAGTTCTTC. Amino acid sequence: CASSLVVVGEQFF.